This TCR beta chain was documented in a study of Tregs in tolerant kidney transplant recipients. This CDR3 is built from 16 residues. Germline V CDR1 and CDR2: MGHRA, YSYEKL. V was trimmed by 1 base and J by 2 bases, leaving 15 bases between them. Sequencing used immunoSEQ multiplex PCR; TCRdb keeps in-frame clones, though not all of them. The sample shows about 72,000 clones, more than 90% of them seen only once. V usage is TRBV4-1 and J usage is TRBJ2-7; maybe TRBD2 (6 bases). The TCR sequence derives from a human donor who received a combined kidney and bone marrow transplant. This specimen consisted of CD8+ T cells from blood, obtained before the transplant. The CDR3: CASSQGLGLQTYEQYF. The CDR3 nucleotides read TGCGCCAGCAGCCAAGGTTTGGGACTTCAAACCTACGAGCAGTACTTC.